This TCR beta chain stems from a study of blood T cell repertoires in COVID-19. Study details: There were acute and convalescent COVID-19 samples, and they came from the United States, Italy and Spain.

Under the authors' procedure: From reference gene primer amplification, estimates of nucleated cell counts were derived. Sequencing was performed with immunoSEQ multiplex PCR; in TCRdb, only in-frame clones are kept and a portion is missing. The DNA was the basis for D and trimming; V, J and clone size are from that table. The sample carries 120,000 to 150,000 clones, about three quarters recorded once. The trim removed 5 bases at V and 4 bases at J, leaving 4 bases unmatched. Germline V gene lookup returns CDR1 SGHAT and CDR2 FQDESV (reference sequence). CDR3 length: 14 residues. V is TRBV11-1 and J is TRBJ1-1, with 10 nucleotides matching TRBD1. Sequenced material: peripheral blood. The clonotype was recovered from a man aged 50-59 years with acute or convalescent COVID-19. The CDR3 nucleotides read TGTGCCAGCAGCGGGGACAGGGGAAGCACTGAAGCTTTCTTT. Its protein is CASSGDRGSTEAFF.